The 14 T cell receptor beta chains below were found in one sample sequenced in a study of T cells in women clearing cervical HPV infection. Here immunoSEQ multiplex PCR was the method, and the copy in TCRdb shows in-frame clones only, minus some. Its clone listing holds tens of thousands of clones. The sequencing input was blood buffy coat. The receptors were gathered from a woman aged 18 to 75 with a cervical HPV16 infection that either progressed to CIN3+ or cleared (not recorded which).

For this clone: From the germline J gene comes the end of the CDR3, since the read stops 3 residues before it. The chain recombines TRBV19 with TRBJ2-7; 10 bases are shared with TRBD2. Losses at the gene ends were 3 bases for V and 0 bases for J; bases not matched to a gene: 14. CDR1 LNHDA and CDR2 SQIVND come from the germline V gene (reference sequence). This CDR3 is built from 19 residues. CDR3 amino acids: CASSIRLIAGGAGSYEQYF. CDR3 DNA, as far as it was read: TGTGCCAGTAGTATCCGATTGATAGCGGGGGGTGCCGGCTCCTACGAG.

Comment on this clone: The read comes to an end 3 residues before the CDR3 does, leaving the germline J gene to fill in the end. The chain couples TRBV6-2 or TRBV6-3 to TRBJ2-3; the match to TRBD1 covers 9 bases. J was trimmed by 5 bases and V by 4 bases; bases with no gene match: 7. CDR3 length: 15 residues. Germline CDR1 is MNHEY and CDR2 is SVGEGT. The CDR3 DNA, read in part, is TGTGCCAGCAGTTTCCGGGACAGGGCAATAGATACG. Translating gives CASSFRDRAIDT. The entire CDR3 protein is CASSFRDRAIDTQYF.

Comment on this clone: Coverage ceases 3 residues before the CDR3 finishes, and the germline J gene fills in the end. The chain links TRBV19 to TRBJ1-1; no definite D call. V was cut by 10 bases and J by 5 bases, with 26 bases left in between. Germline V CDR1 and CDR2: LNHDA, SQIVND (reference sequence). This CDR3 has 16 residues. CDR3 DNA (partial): TGTGCCACTAAGCAAGGGTTACTAGATTGGGGAACTGAA. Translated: CATKQGLLDWGTE. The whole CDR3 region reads CATKQGLLDWGTEAFF.

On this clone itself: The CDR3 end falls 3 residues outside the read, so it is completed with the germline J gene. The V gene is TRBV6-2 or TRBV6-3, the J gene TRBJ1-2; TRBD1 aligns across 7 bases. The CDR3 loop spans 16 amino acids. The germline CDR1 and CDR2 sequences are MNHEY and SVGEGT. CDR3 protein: CASSYPTGSSYNDYTF. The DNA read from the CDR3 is TGTGCCAGCAGTTACCCGACAGGGAGCTCCTACAATGAC.

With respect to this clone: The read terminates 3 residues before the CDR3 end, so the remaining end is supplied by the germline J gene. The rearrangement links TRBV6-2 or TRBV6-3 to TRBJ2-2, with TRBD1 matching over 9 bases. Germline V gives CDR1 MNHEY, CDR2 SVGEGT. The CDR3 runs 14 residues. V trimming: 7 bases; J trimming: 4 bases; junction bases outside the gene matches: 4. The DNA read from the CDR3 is TGTGCCAGCATGGGACAGGGAGGCACCGGGGAG. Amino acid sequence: CASMGQGGTGE. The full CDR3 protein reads CASMGQGGTGELFF.

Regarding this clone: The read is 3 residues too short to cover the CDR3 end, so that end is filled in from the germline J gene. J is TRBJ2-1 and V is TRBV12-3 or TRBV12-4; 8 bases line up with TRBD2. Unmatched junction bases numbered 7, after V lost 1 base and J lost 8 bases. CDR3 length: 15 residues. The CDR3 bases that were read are TGTGCCAGCAGTTTAGAGAGCGGGGGCCCTCATGAG. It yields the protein CASSLESGGPHE. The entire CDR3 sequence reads CASSLESGGPHEQFF.

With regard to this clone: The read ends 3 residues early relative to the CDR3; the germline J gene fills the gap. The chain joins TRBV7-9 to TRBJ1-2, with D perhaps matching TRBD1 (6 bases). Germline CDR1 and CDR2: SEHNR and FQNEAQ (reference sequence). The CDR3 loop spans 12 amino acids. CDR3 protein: CASSLVAGDYTF. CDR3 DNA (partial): TGTGCCAGCAGCTTAGTGGCAGGGGAC.

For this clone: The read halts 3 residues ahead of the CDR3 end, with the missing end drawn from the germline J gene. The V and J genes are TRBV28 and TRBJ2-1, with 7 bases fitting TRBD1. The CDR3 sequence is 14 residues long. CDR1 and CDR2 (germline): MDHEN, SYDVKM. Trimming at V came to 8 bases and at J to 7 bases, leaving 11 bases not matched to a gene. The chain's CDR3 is CASLEGAKGNEQFF. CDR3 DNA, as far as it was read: TGTGCCAGCCTTGAGGGGGCGAAGGGAAATGAG.

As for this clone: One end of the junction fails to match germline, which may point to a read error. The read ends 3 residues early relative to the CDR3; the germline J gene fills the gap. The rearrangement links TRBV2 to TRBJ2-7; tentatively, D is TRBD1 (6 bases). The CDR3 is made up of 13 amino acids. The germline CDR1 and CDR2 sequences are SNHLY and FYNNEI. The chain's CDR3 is CAGAPGQSSEQYF. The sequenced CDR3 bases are TGTGCCGGTGCGCCCGGACAGTCCTCCGAG.

The CDR3 is CASSHFGTDNEQFF. The sequenced part of the CDR3 DNA is TGCGCCAGCAGCCACTTTGGGACAGACAATGAG. This chain links TRBV5-1 with TRBJ2-1; 7 nucleotides match TRBD1. The CDR3 end is not reached by the read, which stops 3 residues before it; the germline J gene fills it in. There are 14 residues in the CDR3. Losses at the gene ends were 4 bases for V and 5 bases for J; bases not matched to a gene: 6. Germline CDR1 SGHRS, CDR2 YFSETQ.

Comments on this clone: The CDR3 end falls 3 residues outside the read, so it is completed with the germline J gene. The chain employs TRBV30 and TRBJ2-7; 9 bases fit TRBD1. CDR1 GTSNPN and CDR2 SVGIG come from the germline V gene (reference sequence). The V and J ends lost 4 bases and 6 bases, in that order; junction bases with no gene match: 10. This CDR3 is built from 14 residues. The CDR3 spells CAWTTGTGTPEQYF. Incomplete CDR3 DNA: TGTGCCTGGACCACCGGGACAGGGACTCCCGAG.

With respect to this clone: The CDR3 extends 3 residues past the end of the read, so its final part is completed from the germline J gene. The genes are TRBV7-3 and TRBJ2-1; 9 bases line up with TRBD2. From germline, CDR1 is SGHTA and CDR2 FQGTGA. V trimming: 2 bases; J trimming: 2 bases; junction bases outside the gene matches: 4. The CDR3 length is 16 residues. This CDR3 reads CASSLYGGGAYNEQFF. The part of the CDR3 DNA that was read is TGTGCCAGCAGCTTATATGGCGGGGGGGCCTACAATGAG.

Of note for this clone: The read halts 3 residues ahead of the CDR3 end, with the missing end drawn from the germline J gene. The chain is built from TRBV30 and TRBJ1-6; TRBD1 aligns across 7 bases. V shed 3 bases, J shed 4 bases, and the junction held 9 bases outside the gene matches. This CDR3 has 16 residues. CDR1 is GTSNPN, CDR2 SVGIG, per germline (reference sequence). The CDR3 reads CAWRPADREYNSPLHF. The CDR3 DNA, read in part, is TGTGCCTGGAGGCCTGCCGACAGGGAATATAATTCACCC.

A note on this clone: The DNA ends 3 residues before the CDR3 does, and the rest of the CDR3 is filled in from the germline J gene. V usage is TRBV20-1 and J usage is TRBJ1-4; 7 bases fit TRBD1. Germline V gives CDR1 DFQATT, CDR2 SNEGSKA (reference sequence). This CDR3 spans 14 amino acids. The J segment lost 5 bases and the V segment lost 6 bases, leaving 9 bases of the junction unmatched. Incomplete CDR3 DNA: TGCAGTGCCGAAACGACAGGGAACAATGAAAAA. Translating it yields CSAETTGNNEK. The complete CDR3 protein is CSAETTGNNEKLFF.